This TCR beta chain was captured by sequencing in a study of T cell repertoires in cytomegalovirus infection. At the level of the study: Both CMV infection and a matching HLA type were indicated by public TCR beta signatures.

A single record per CDR3 protein comes from TCRdb applying MiXCR to the reads. The sample has roughly 990,000 distinct CDR3 sequences, approximately 33% seen once. General study findings and limits: In two of eight donors, the top clonotype was HLA-C-restricted CMV-specific.

CDR1 and CDR2 from the germline V gene are SGDLS and YYNGEE. The germline V and J ends were trimmed by 3 bases and 5 bases, with 15 bases remaining between them. This CDR3 comprises 15 residues. In the case of this clonotype: Its antigen is as yet unknown.

The input for sequencing was cultured CD8+ T cells from PBMCs, taken from culture after CMV antigen stimulation. This TCR derives from a human donor in good health (CMV status not recorded). Some clones in this sample may be carry-over from other donors' samples. This rearrangement joins TRBV9 to TRBJ1-3, with D perhaps matching TRBD1 (5 bases). CDR3 sequence (DNA): TGTGCCAGCAGCGCGAGAAGGACACAGAGAAACACCATATATTTT. Amino acids: CASSARRTQRNTIYF.